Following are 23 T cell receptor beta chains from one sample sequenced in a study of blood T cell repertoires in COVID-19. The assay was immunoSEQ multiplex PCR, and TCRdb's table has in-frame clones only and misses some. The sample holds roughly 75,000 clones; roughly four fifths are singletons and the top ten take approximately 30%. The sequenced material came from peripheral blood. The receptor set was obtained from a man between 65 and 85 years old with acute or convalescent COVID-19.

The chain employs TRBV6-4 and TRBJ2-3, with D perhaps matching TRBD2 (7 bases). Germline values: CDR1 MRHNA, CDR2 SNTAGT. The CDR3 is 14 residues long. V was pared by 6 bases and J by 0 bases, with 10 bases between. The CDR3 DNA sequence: TGTGCCAGCAGCGGGGGGCCTAGCACAGATACGCAGTATTTT. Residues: CASSGGPSTDTQYF.

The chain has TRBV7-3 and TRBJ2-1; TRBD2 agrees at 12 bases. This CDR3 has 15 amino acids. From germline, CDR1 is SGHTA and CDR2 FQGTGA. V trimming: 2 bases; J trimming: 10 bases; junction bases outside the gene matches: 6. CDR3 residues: CASSLSRLAGDEQFF. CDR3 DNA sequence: TGTGCCAGCAGCTTATCCCGACTAGCGGGAGACGAGCAGTTCTTC.

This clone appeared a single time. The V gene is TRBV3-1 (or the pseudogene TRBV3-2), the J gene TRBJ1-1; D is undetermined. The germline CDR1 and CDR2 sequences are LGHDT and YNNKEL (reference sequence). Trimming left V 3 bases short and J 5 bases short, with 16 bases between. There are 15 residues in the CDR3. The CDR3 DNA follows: TGTGCCAGCAGCCAGGCCCCGGGAGCGGCGACTGAAGCTTTCTTT. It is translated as CASSQAPGAATEAFF.

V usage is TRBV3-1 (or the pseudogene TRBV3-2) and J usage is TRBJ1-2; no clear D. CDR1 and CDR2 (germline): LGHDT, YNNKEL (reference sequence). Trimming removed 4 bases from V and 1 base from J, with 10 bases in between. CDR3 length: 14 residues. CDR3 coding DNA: TGTGCCAGCAGCCTTAGACAACTTAACTATGGCTACACCTTC. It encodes CASSLRQLNYGYTF.

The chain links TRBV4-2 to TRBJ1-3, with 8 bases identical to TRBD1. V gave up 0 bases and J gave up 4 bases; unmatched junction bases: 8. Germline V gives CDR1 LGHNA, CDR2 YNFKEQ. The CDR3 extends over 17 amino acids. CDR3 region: CASSQDQSPGGGNTIYF. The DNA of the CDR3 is TGTGCCAGCAGCCAAGATCAATCCCCAGGGGGCGGAAACACCATATATTTT.

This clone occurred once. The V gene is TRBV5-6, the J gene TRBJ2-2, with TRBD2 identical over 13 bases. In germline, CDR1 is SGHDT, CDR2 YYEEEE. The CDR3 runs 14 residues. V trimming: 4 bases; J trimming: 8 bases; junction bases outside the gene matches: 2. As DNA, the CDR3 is TGTGCCAGCAGCCCGGGACTAGCGGGGGGGGAGCTGTTTTTT. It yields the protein CASSPGLAGGELFF.

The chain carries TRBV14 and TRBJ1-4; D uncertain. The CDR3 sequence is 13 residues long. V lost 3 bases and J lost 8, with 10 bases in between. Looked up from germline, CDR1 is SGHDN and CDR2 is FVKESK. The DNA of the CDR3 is TGTGCCAGCAGCCAGGAGGCTGGGGAAAAACTGTTTTTT. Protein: CASSQEAGEKLFF.

The CDR3 is CASSQESSGSQFF. CDR3 bases: TGCGCCAGCAGCCAAGAGTCTAGCGGGAGTCAGTTCTTC. The chain joins TRBV4-3 to TRBJ2-1; the match to TRBD2 covers 10 bases. The trim removed 0 bases at V and 13 bases at J, leaving 3 bases unmatched. CDR3 length: 13 residues. CDR1 LGHNA and CDR2 YSLEER come from the germline V gene.

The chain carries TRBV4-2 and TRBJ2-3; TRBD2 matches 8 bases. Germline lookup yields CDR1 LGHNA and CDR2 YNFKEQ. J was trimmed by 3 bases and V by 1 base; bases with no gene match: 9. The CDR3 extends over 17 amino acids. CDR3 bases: TGTGCCAGCAGCCAAGGTGGGGTAGCGGGGAGTACAGATACGCAGTATTTT. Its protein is CASSQGGVAGSTDTQYF.

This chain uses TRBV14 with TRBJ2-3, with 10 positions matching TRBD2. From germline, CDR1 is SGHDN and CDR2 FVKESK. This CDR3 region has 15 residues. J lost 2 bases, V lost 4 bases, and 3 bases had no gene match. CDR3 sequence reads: CASSPAGGPTDTQYF. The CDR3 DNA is TGTGCCAGCAGCCCAGCGGGAGGGCCCACAGATACGCAGTATTTT.

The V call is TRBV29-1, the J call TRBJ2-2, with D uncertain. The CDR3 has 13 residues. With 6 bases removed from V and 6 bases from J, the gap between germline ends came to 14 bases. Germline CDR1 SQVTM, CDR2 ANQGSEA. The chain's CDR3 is CSVNSAAPGELFF. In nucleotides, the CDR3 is TGCAGCGTCAATTCGGCGGCTCCCGGGGAGCTGTTTTTT.

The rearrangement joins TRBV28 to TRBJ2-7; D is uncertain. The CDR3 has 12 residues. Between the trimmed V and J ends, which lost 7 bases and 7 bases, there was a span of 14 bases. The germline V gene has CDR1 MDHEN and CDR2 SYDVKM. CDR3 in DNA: TGTGCCAGCACCGCGCCCCCGGGTGAGCAGTACTTC. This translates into CASTAPPGEQYF.

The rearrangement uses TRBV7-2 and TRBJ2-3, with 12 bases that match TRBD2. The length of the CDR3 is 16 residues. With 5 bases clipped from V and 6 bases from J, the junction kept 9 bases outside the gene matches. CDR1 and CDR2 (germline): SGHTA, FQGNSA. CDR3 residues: CASSLRLAGGRDTQYF. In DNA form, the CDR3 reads TGTGCCAGCAGCCTCCGTCTAGCGGGAGGGAGGGATACGCAGTATTTT.

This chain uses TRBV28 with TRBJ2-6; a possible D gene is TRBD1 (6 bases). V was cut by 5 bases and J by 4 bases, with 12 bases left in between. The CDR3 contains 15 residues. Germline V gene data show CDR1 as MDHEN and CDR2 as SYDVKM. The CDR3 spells CASSPQGTGANVLTF. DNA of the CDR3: TGTGCCAGCAGTCCCCAGGGGACCGGGGCCAACGTCCTGACTTTC. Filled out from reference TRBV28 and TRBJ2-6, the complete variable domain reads DVKVTQSSRYLVKRTGEKVFLECVQDMDHENMFWYRQDPGLGLRLIYFSYDVKMKEKGDIPEGYSVSREKKERFSLILESASTNQTSMYLCASSPQGTGANVLTFGAGSRLTVL.

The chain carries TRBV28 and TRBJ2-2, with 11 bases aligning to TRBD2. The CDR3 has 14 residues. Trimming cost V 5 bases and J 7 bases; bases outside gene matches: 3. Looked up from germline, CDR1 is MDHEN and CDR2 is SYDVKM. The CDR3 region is CASSLAGGGGELFF. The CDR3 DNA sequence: TGTGCCAGCAGTCTAGCGGGGGGCGGCGGGGAGCTGTTTTTT.

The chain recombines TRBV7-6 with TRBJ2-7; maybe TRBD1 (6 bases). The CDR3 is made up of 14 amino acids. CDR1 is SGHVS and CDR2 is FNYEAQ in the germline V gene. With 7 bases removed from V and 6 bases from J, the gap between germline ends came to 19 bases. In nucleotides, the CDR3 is TGTGCCAGCACCCAGGGGCAGGGGAGCGGCGAGCAGTACTTC. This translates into CASTQGQGSGEQYF.

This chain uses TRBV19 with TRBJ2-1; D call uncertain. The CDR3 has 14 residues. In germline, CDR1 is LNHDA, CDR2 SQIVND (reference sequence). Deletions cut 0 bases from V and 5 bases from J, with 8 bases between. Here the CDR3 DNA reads TGTGCCAGTAGTATAGATCCCACTAACAATGAGCAGTTCTTC. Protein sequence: CASSIDPTNNEQFF.

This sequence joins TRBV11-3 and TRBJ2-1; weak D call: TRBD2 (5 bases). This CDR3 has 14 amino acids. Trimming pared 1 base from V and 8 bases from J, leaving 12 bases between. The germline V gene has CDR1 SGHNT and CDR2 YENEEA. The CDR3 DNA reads TGTGCCAGCAGCTTAGGAAGACTAAATGATGAGCAGTTCTTC. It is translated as CASSLGRLNDEQFF.

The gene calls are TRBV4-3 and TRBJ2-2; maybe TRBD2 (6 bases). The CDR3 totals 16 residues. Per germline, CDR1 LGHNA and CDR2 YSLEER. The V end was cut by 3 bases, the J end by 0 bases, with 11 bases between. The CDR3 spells CASSQSGGANTGELFF. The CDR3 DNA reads TGCGCCAGCAGCCAGTCCGGGGGTGCGAACACCGGGGAGCTGTTTTTT.

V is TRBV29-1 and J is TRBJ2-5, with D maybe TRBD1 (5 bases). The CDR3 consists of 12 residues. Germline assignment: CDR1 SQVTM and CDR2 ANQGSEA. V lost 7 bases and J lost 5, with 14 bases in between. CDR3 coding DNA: TGCAGCGGTCTAAGGGGTGGCGAGACCCAGTACTTC. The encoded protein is CSGLRGGETQYF.

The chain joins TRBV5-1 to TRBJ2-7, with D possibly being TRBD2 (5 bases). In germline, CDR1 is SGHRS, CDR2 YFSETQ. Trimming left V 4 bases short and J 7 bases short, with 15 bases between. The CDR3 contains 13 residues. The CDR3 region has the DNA TGCGCCAGCAGCCTCACCCCCTCGGGGGAGCAGTACTTC. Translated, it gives CASSLTPSGEQYF.

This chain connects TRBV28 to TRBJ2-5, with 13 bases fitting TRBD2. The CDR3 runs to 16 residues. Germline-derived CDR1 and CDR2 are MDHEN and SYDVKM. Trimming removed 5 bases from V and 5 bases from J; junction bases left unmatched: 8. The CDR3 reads CASSPGLAGVRETQYF. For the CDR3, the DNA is TGTGCCAGCAGTCCCGGACTAGCGGGAGTTAGGGAGACCCAGTACTTC.

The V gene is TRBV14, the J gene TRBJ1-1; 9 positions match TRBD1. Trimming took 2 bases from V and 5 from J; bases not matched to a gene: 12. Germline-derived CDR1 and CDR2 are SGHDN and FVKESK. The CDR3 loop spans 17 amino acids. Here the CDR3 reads CASSQTGGGRGYTEAFF. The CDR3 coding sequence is TGTGCCAGCAGCCAAACAGGGGGCGGTCGGGGTTATACTGAAGCTTTCTTT. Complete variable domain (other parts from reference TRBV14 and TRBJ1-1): EAGVTQFPSHSVIEKGQTVTLRCDPISGHDNLYWYRRVMGKEIKFLLHFVKESKQDESGMPNNRFLAERTGGTYSTLKVQPAELEDSGVYFCASSQTGGGRGYTEAFFGQGTRLTVV.